These 18 T cell receptor beta chains came from one sample sequenced in a study of shared clonotypes between healthy human individuals. Sequencing was performed with immunoSEQ multiplex PCR; in TCRdb, only in-frame clones are kept and a portion is missing. The sample has approximately 600,000 clones; approximately 96% are singletons. The naive CD8 subset, CD45RO-negative cells positively selected for CCR7, excluded terminally differentiated effector memory CD45RA+ cells. Sequencing used naive CD8+ T cells sorted from blood. The receptors were gathered from a woman aged 25 to 39 in good health.

This rearrangement joins TRBV27 to TRBJ2-1; D unresolved. The CDR3 sequence is 15 residues long. The V end was cut by 3 bases, the J end by 0 bases, with 9 bases between. Germline values: CDR1 MNHEY, CDR2 SMNVEV (reference sequence). In DNA form, the CDR3 reads TGTGCCAGCAGTTTTGGGTCATACTCCTACAATGAGCAGTTCTTC. This gives the protein CASSFGSYSYNEQFF.

CDR3: CASSLHRGPTDTQYF. Written as DNA, the CDR3 is TGTGCCAGCAGTCTGCACAGGGGACCTACAGATACGCAGTATTTT. The chain combines TRBV27 with TRBJ2-3; 7 bases line up with TRBD1. The CDR3 covers 15 residues. Unmatched junction bases numbered 8, after V lost 5 bases and J lost 3 bases. Germline V gene sequence: CDR1 MNHEY, CDR2 SMNVEV (reference sequence).

The chain couples TRBV10-2 to TRBJ2-1; TRBD2 matches at 8 bases. The CDR3 runs to 16 residues. The V gene's germline CDR1 is WSHSY and CDR2 SAAADI. The V gene end was trimmed by 2 bases and the J gene end by 5 bases; junction bases not matched to a gene: 8. The DNA for the CDR3 is TGCGCCAGCAGTGAGATAGCGGGATTCGGCCACAATGAGCAGTTCTTC. Its translation is CASSEIAGFGHNEQFF.

This chain connects TRBV4-1 to TRBJ2-3; 14 bases are shared with TRBD2. V dropped 0 bases and J dropped 10; count of bases not matched to a gene: 3. Germline V gene data show CDR1 as MGHRA and CDR2 as YSYEKL. The length of the CDR3 is 15 residues. Here the CDR3 reads CASSQDGLAGGSQYF. The DNA for the CDR3 is TGCGCCAGCAGCCAAGACGGACTAGCGGGAGGTTCGCAGTATTTT.

This chain connects TRBV2 to TRBJ2-2; 12 bases are a match to TRBD2. V was clipped by 3 bases and J by 6 bases; unmatched bases: 11. CDR3 size: 18 residues. Germline V gives CDR1 SNHLY, CDR2 FYNNEI. The chain's CDR3 is CASSERGLAGRNAGELFF. Written as DNA, the CDR3 is TGTGCCAGCAGTGAGCGAGGACTAGCGGGACGCAATGCCGGGGAGCTGTTTTTT.

Details on this clone: Other DNA sequences from this sample encode an identical CDR3 as well. The chain joins TRBV13 to TRBJ2-1; TRBD2 matches 11 bases. Per germline, CDR1 PRHDT and CDR2 FYEKMQ (reference sequence). CDR3 length equals 15 residues. The trim removed 4 bases at V and 3 bases at J, leaving 2 bases unmatched. In nucleotides, the CDR3 is TGTGCCAGCAGCTCGACTAGCGGGAACTACAATGAGCAGTTCTTC. Translation gives CASSSTSGNYNEQFF.

The genes are TRBV2 and TRBJ1-1; possible D gene TRBD1, 5 bases. The ends were cut back, 6 bases at V and 1 base at J, with 18 bases in the middle. CDR1 SNHLY and CDR2 FYNNEI come from the germline V gene. This CDR3 comprises 16 residues. The CDR3 DNA sequence: TGTGCCAGCAGACACGAACCGGGACGGAAGAACACTGAAGCTTTCTTT. Encoded protein: CASRHEPGRKNTEAFF. The whole variable domain, filled in from reference TRBV2 and TRBJ1-1, reads EPEVTQTPSHQVTQMGQEVILRCVPISNHLYFYWYRQILGQKVEFLVSFYNNEISEKSEIFDDQFSVERPDGSNFTLKIRSTKLEDSAMYFCASRHEPGRKNTEAFFGQGTRLTVV.

This clone was counted once. The chain combines TRBV6-5 with TRBJ2-5; D is unresolved. Trimming cost V 1 base and J 1 base, with 4 bases left between them. The CDR3 totals 13 residues. Germline CDR1 reads MNHEY; CDR2 reads SVGAGI. The CDR3 region is CASSYYTQETQYF. DNA of the CDR3: TGTGCCAGCAGTTACTACACCCAAGAGACCCAGTACTTC.

This clone was seen a few times. This sequence joins TRBV7-9 and TRBJ1-5, with a tentative D call TRBD1 (6 bases). This CDR3 is built from 14 residues. The germline V gene encodes CDR1 SEHNR and CDR2 FQNEAQ (reference sequence). V dropped 5 bases and J dropped 5 bases, with 13 bases sitting between them. The DNA for the CDR3 is TGTGCCAGCAGCATACAGGGTAGTGATCAGCCCCAGCATTTT. This translates into CASSIQGSDQPQHF.

CDR3 region: CASSVTGGPQETQYF. Written as DNA, the CDR3 is TGTGCCAGCAGCGTTACGGGAGGGCCGCAAGAGACCCAGTACTTC. This chain uses TRBV9 with TRBJ2-5; the match to TRBD2 covers 8 bases. Germline loops: CDR1 SGDLS, CDR2 YYNGEE. J lost 2 bases, V lost 2 bases, and 5 bases had no gene match. The CDR3 loop spans 15 amino acids. Supplemented by reference TRBV9 and TRBJ2-5, the full variable domain reads DSGVTQTPKHLITATGQRVTLRCSPRSGDLSVYWYQQSLDQGLQFLIQYYNGEERAKGNILERFSAQQFPDLHSELNLSSLELGDSALYFCASSVTGGPQETQYFGPGTRLLVL.

V gene TRBV19 combines with J gene TRBJ2-1; perhaps TRBD2 as D (5 bases). Per the germline V gene, CDR1 is LNHDA and CDR2 is SQIVND (reference sequence). With 10 bases removed from V and 2 bases from J, the gap between germline ends came to 9 bases. The CDR3 spans 12 residues. The CDR3 is CATGLPYNEQFF. The CDR3 bases are TGTGCCACTGGACTTCCCTACAATGAGCAGTTCTTC. Complete variable domain (other parts from reference TRBV19 and TRBJ2-1): DGGITQSPKYLFRKEGQNVTLSCEQNLNHDAMYWYRQDPGQGLRLIYYSQIVNDFQKGDIAEGYSVSREKKESFPLTVTSAQKNPTAFYLCATGLPYNEQFFGPGTRLTVL.

Details on this clone: The sample carries other DNA sequences with the same CDR3. The chain is built from TRBV5-6 and TRBJ1-5, with D unclear. CDR1 is SGHDT and CDR2 is YYEEEE in the germline V gene. The germline V and J ends were trimmed by 0 bases and 2 bases, with 6 bases remaining between them. The CDR3 totals 14 residues. The CDR3 DNA sequence: TGTGCCAGCAGCTTGGGGGCCGGCAATCAGCCCCAGCATTTT. It yields the protein CASSLGAGNQPQHF.

The chain carries TRBV28 and TRBJ2-1; 7 positions match TRBD2. This CDR3 spans 16 amino acids. Germline loops: CDR1 MDHEN, CDR2 SYDVKM. Trimming removed 5 bases from V and 1 base from J; junction bases left unmatched: 8. CDR3 region: CASSNPSGPSYNEQFF. The CDR3 DNA sequence: TGTGCCAGCAGTAATCCTAGCGGTCCATCCTACAATGAGCAGTTCTTC.

The chain recombines TRBV5-6 with TRBJ2-1; 16 nucleotides line up with TRBD2. Germline values: CDR1 SGHDT, CDR2 YYEEEE. The V segment lost 4 bases and the J segment 7 bases; nucleotides outside the gene matches: 8. This CDR3 comprises 17 residues. The CDR3 spells CASSPGLAGGPGNEQFF. CDR3 nucleotide sequence: TGTGCCAGCAGCCCGGGACTAGCGGGAGGGCCAGGTAATGAGCAGTTCTTC.

The chain carries TRBV28 and TRBJ2-5; possibly TRBD1 for D (6 bases). The DNA matches TRBJ2-7 better at its end, which makes the J call doubtful. Per germline, CDR1 MDHEN and CDR2 SYDVKM. The CDR3 totals 14 residues. The CDR3 nucleotides read TGTGCCAGCAGCCACCCGACAGGCTTCTACGAGCAGTACTTC. Its translation is CASSHPTGFYEQYF.

The chain joins TRBV9 to TRBJ2-2, with TRBD2 matching over 14 bases. With V trimmed by 3 bases and J by 7 bases, 5 bases remained unmatched. This CDR3 contains 16 residues. Germline CDR1 is SGDLS and CDR2 is YYNGEE. The CDR3 sequence: CASSATSGRAGGELFF. The DNA for the CDR3 is TGTGCCAGCAGCGCGACTAGCGGGAGGGCGGGCGGGGAGCTGTTTTTT.

This clone was seen just once. Other DNA variants within this sample encode the same CDR3. This chain links TRBV27 with TRBJ1-5; no clear D. Trimming took 2 bases from V and 2 from J, leaving 7 bases between them. Per germline, CDR1 MNHEY and CDR2 SMNVEV (reference sequence). The CDR3 consists of 14 residues. CDR3 protein: CASSLVGGNQPQHF. The CDR3, as DNA: TGTGCCAGCAGTTTAGTCGGGGGCAATCAGCCCCAGCATTTT.

The genes are TRBV30 and TRBJ2-7; 9 bases are a match to TRBD2. The V and J ends lost 4 bases and 3 bases, in that order; junction bases with no gene match: 10. The length of the CDR3 is 15 residues. The germline V gene has CDR1 GTSNPN and CDR2 SVGIG (reference sequence). CDR3: CAWINVAGAYYEQYF. The CDR3 bases are TGTGCCTGGATAAACGTAGCGGGAGCTTACTACGAGCAGTACTTC.